These 6 T cell receptor beta chains share one sample of origin, sequenced in a study of blood T cell repertoires in COVID-19. Measured with immunoSEQ multiplex PCR; TCRdb has only the in-frame clones, and not every one. This table holds 250,000 or so clones, 87% found once. The sequencing sample was made of peripheral blood. Every receptor here comes from a woman aged 35 to 49 who had recovered from COVID-19.

This sequence joins TRBV9 and TRBJ2-7, with 9 nucleotides matching TRBD1. CDR3 length: 15 residues. Germline CDR1 SGDLS, CDR2 YYNGEE. Trimming removed 4 bases from V and 3 bases from J; junction bases left unmatched: 8. The CDR3 is CASSPRDRVYYEQYF. The CDR3 region has the DNA TGTGCCAGCAGCCCCCGGGACAGGGTCTACTACGAGCAGTACTTC.

The J gene is TRBJ1-2, the V gene TRBV23-1; 8 bases line up with TRBD1. TRBV23-1 carries the ORF label, with uncertain function. The V gene end was trimmed by 6 bases and the J gene end by 8 bases; junction bases not matched to a gene: 20. This CDR3 contains 17 residues. The CDR3, as DNA: TGCGCCAGCAGCCTAAACTGGACAGGGAAGACGAACGGGGGCTACACCTTC. This codes for CASSLNWTGKTNGGYTF.

The chain uses TRBV9 and TRBJ2-3; 9 positions match TRBD1. The CDR3 is 16 amino acids. The germline gives CDR1 SGDLS, CDR2 YYNGEE. The junction had 5 bases not matched to a gene; V was cut back by 3 bases and J by 0 bases. CDR3 amino acids: CASSGGTGSSTDTQYF. Written as DNA, the CDR3 is TGTGCCAGCAGCGGGGGGACAGGGTCTAGCACAGATACGCAGTATTTT.

The chain couples TRBV5-4 to TRBJ2-3, with 12 positions matching TRBD2. Per germline, CDR1 SGHNT and CDR2 YYREEE (reference sequence). The CDR3 sequence is 15 residues long. The V segment lost 0 bases and the J segment 11 bases; nucleotides outside the gene matches: 7. In DNA, the CDR3 is TGTGCCAGCAGCTTGGCCGGTGGACTAGCGGGGCAGCAGTATTTT. As protein: CASSLAGGLAGQQYF.

As to this clone: As the CDR3 is not closed by the conserved phenylalanine or tryptophan, this likely results from a read error. No DNA is shown, since the ends of the CDR3 on it are uncertain; the CDR3 is the one TCRdb lists. The V and J genes are TRBV12-3 or TRBV12-4 and TRBJ1-1; the D call in the table, TRBD1, was not verified against the DNA. The CDR3 length equals 11 residues, ends included. The CDR3 loop is CASSLVQALRI.

The J gene is TRBJ1-5, the V gene TRBV10-3, with 7 bases identical to TRBD1. This CDR3 has 15 amino acids. V dropped 4 bases and J dropped 5; count of bases not matched to a gene: 8. Germline V gives CDR1 ENHRY, CDR2 SYGVKD. CDR3 DNA: TGTGCCATCAGTGTACAACAGGGGCTCGATCAGCCCCAGCATTTT. Its translation is CAISVQQGLDQPQHF.